Here is one TCR beta chain with its context. Sequencing used immunoSEQ multiplex PCR; TCRdb keeps in-frame clones, though not all of them. The sample has 430,000 or so clones, around 90% seen once. Patients from Seattle were sampled longitudinally, starting during active infection. This specimen belongs to a study of blood T cell repertoires in COVID-19. Background on the study: COVID-19 samples from acute and convalescent phases originated in the United States, Italy and Spain. PBMCs, B-cell-depleted T cells, or T cells were the source of the cDNA or gDNA that made up the material.

CDR3 length: 14 amino acids. Germline CDR1 SGHNT, CDR2 YYREEE (reference sequence). Trimming took 3 bases from V and 7 from J; bases not matched to a gene: 4. This chain links TRBV5-4 with TRBJ1-6; 7 bases agree with TRBD1. The sample consisted of peripheral blood. The origin of this receptor is a man aged 18 to 30 with COVID-19, enrolled during active disease. In nucleotides, the CDR3 is TGTGCCAGCAGCTACAGGGGCGCCAATTCACCCCTCCACTTT. It is translated as CASSYRGANSPLHF.